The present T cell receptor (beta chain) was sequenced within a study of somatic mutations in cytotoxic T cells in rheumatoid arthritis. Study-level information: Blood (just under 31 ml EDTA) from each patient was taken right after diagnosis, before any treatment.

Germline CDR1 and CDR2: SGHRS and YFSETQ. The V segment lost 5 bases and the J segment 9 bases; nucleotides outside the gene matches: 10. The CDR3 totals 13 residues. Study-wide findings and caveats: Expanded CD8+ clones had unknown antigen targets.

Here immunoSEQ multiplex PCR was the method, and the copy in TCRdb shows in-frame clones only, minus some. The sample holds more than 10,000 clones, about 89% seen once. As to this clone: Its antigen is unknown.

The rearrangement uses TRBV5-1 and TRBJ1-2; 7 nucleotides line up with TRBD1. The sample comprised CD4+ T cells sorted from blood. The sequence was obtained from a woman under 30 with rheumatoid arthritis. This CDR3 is CASRRTGERSYTF. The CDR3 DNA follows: TGCGCCAGCAGGCGAACAGGGGAAAGGAGCTACACCTTC.